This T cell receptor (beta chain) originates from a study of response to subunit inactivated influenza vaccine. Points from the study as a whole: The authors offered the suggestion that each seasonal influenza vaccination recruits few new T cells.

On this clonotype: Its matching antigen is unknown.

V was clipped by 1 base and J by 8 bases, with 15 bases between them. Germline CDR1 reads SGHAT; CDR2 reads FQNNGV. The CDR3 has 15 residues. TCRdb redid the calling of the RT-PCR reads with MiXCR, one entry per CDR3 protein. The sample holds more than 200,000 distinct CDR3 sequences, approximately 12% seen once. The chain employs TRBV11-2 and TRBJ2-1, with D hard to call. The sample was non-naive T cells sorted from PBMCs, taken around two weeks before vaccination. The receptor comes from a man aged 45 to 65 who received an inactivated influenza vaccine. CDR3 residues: CASSLGPTGSDEQFF. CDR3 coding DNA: TGTGCCAGCAGCTTAGGTCCGACTGGCTCGGATGAGCAGTTCTTC.